What follows describes a single TCR beta chain. Sequencing used immunoSEQ multiplex PCR; TCRdb keeps in-frame clones, though not all of them. The table lists fewer than 7,500 clones, 80% of them singletons. This specimen comes from a study of PD-1 and CTLA-4 blockade in melanoma. The CDR3 has 13 residues. Trimming took 5 bases from V and 5 from J; bases not matched to a gene: 4. Germline CDR1 and CDR2: SGHNT and YYREEE (reference sequence). The sequence came from a human donor with melanoma. V gene TRBV5-4 combines with J gene TRBJ2-7, with 10 bases lining up with TRBD1. Specimen: CD8+ T cells from peripheral blood, collected before anti-PD-1 treatment. The CDR3 sequence is CASRSGTGDEQYF. The CDR3 DNA follows: TGTGCCAGCAGGTCCGGGACAGGGGACGAGCAGTACTTC. Complete variable domain (other parts from reference TRBV5-4 and TRBJ2-7): ETGVTQSPTHLIKTRGQQVTLRCSSQSGHNTVSWYQQALGQGPQFIFQYYREEENGRGNFPPRFSGLQFPNYSSELNVNALELDDSALYLCASRSGTGDEQYFGPGTRLTVT.